This T cell receptor (beta chain) came from a study of CD4 T cells in relation to SARS-CoV-2 and coronaviruses. Study context: Convalescent patients were 8 males and a few females; two were Hispanic. Study-wide points: Roughly 69% of donors had memory CD4+ clonotypes crossrecognizing SARS-CoV-2 and common cold coronavirus spike.

Germline V gene data show CDR1 as SGHNT and CDR2 as YYREEE (reference sequence). V lost 4 bases and J lost 2; bases outside the gene matches: 5. The CDR3 spans 15 residues. With regard to this clone: What it recognizes is unknown.

Cryopreserved PBMCs were CD4-enriched, then split into naive and memory cells. Profiling relied on immunoSEQ multiplex PCR, and the TCRdb table lists in-frame clones only, not all of them. Of tens of thousands of clones in the sample, over 75% were seen once. The chain has TRBV5-4 and TRBJ1-3; 8 bases map to TRBD1. The TCR was taken from an adult with COVID-19. Sequenced sample: memory CD4+ T cells from PBMCs. The CDR3 sequence is CASSGDRSPGNTIYF. CDR3 DNA sequence: TGTGCCAGCAGCGGGGACAGGAGTCCTGGAAACACCATATATTTT.